The rows below give T cell receptor beta chains drawn from one sample of a study of beta chain features in type 1 diabetes. The assay was immunoSEQ multiplex PCR, and TCRdb's table has in-frame clones only and misses some. This repertoire shows 300,000 or so clones, 14% found once; its top ten account for under 0.02%. The sequenced sample was naive CD4+ T cells from blood. All receptors come from a man aged 30-40 years with type 1 diabetes. The CDR3 runs from the conserved cysteine through the conserved F or W. A D gene is named only where the DNA matches it firmly. Rows may omit the clone size; those that give it use once, few, many or a size class.

d_gene,v_gene,len,j_gene,abundance,CDR3nt,CDR3aa
-,TRBV12-5,15,TRBJ2-1,few,TGTGCTAGTGCCCCTGGGCTTCTAACCTACAATGAGCAGTTCTTC,CASAPGLLTYNEQFF
-,TRBV7-2,13,TRBJ2-3,-,TGTGCCAGCAGCTTAGAGGGAGTAGATACGCAGTATTTT,CASSLEGVDTQYF
TRBD2,TRBV28,15,TRBJ2-1,few,TGTGCCAGCAGTTTTCGGCGGGAGGCCTACAATGAGCAGTTCTTC,CASSFRREAYNEQFF
-,TRBV7-2,15,TRBJ2-1,-,TGTGCCAGCAGCTTAACGGCGGGACGGCACAATGAGCAGTTCTTC,CASSLTAGRHNEQFF
-,TRBV6-4,14,TRBJ1-4,few,TGTGCCAGCAGTGACTCCGGGACAAATGAAAAACTGTTTTTT,CASSDSGTNEKLFF
-,TRBV5-4,14,TRBJ2-7,-,TGTGCCAGCAGCAAACAGGATCATCCGTACGAGCAGTACTTC,CASSKQDHPYEQYF
TRBD2,TRBV27,14,TRBJ2-5,-,TGTGCCAGCAGTTTTAGCGGGCACCTAGAGACCCAGTACTTC,CASSFSGHLETQYF
TRBD1,TRBV15,16,TRBJ2-5,few,TGTGCCACCAGCAGAGATAAGACAGGGGGCTATGAGACCCAGTACTTC,CATSRDKTGGYETQYF
TRBD2,TRBV7-3,17,TRBJ2-1,-,TGTGCCAGCAGCTTAACCCGGAGGACTAGCGGGTTAAATGAGCAGTTCTTC,CASSLTRRTSGLNEQFF
TRBD1,TRBV15,14,TRBJ1-1,-,TGTGCCACCAGCAGTGGGACAGCGAGTACTGAAGCTTTCTTT,CATSSGTASTEAFF
-,TRBV7-2,13,TRBJ2-7,few,TGTGCCAGCAGCTTAGTTCTCGGTCTCGAGCAGTACTTC,CASSLVLGLEQYF
TRBD1,TRBV18,16,TRBJ2-6,few,TGTGCCAGCTCAGCGGCGACAGGGACTGGGGCCAACGTCCTGACTTTC,CASSAATGTGANVLTF
-,TRBV2,14,TRBJ2-5,few,TGTGCCAGCAAGGCGGGGGCCTTTCAAGAGACCCAGTACTTC,CASKAGAFQETQYF
TRBD1,TRBV5-1,15,TRBJ2-5,few,TGCGCCAGCAGCCGCAGACAGGGGGCTTATGAGACCCAGTACTTC,CASSRRQGAYETQYF
-,TRBV5-1,14,TRBJ2-7,-,TGCGCCAGCAGCTCTACAGGGATGGTCTACGAGCAGTACTTC,CASSSTGMVYEQYF
TRBD1,TRBV10-3,14,TRBJ1-1,once,TGTGCCATCAGTTCGACAGGGATGAACACTGAAGCTTTCTTT,CAISSTGMNTEAFF
TRBD2,TRBV7-9,14,TRBJ2-1,few,TGTGCCAGCTCTTACTCTAGCGGGAGGGATGAGCAGTTCTTC,CASSYSSGRDEQFF
TRBD1,TRBV7-9,16,TRBJ2-2,-,TGTGCCAGCAGCTTAATTGGGACAGCTCAAAGCAGGGAGCTGTTTTTT,CASSLIGTAQSRELFF
TRBD2,TRBV7-2,17,TRBJ2-2,few,TGTGCCAGCCCACTCGTGGGACTAGCGGGAGTTCAAGGGGAGCTGTTTTTT,CASPLVGLAGVQGELFF
-,TRBV29-1,13,TRBJ2-7,-,TGCAGCGTTGAAGTTCCAGGGCCCCACGAGCAGTACTTC,CSVEVPGPHEQYF
-,TRBV6-5,15,TRBJ2-7,once,TGTGCCAGCAGTTACGGCCACCCCAGCTCCTACGAGCAGTACTTC,CASSYGHPSSYEQYF
-,TRBV7-2,12,TRBJ2-7,-,TGTGCCAGCAGCTCCTTATCCTACGAGCAGTACTTC,CASSSLSYEQYF
-,TRBV14,15,TRBJ2-2,few,TGTGCCAGCAGCCAAGACCGGAGGAACACCGGGGAGCTGTTTTTT,CASSQDRRNTGELFF
TRBD2,TRBV4-2,14,TRBJ2-7,few,TGTGCCAGCAGTCGGACTAGCGGCTCCTACGAGCAGTACTTC,CASSRTSGSYEQYF
TRBD1,TRBV27,13,TRBJ1-5,-,TGTGCCAGCAGGACAGGGATGAATCAGCCCCAGCATTTT,CASRTGMNQPQHF
-,TRBV19,13,TRBJ2-5,-,TGTGCCAGTGGCAGGGGTTCAGGAGAGACCCAGTACTTC,CASGRGSGETQYF